The table lists the clone carrying this T cell receptor (beta chain) with a few counts. TCRdb passed the 5' RACE reads through MiXCR, listing each CDR3 protein once. Among a few hundred thousand distinct CDR3 sequences listed, approximately 22% were seen once. The CDR3 length is 16 residues. CDR1 is GTSNPN and CDR2 is SVGIG in the germline V gene (reference sequence). Trimming left V 4 bases short and J 2 bases short, with 21 bases between. The sample comes from a study of CD8 T cells in ankylosing spondylitis. The receptor was isolated from a male donor with ankylosing spondylitis or in good health (not recorded which). The sequencing sample was made of blood, either unsorted or a sorted T cell fraction (not recorded which). The chain uses TRBV30 and TRBJ2-7; D gene uncertain. The CDR3 DNA follows: TGTGCCTGGACCCAAATAAGGACCGCGATGACCTACGAGCAGTACTTC. Its translation is CAWTQIRTAMTYEQYF. Looking up the rest from reference TRBV30 and TRBJ2-7 gives the full variable domain: SQTIHQWPATLVQPVGSPLSLECTVEGTSNPNLYWYRQAAGRGLQLLFYSVGIGQISSEVPQNLSASRPQDRQFILSSKKLLLSDSGFYLCAWTQIRTAMTYEQYFGPGTRLTVT.